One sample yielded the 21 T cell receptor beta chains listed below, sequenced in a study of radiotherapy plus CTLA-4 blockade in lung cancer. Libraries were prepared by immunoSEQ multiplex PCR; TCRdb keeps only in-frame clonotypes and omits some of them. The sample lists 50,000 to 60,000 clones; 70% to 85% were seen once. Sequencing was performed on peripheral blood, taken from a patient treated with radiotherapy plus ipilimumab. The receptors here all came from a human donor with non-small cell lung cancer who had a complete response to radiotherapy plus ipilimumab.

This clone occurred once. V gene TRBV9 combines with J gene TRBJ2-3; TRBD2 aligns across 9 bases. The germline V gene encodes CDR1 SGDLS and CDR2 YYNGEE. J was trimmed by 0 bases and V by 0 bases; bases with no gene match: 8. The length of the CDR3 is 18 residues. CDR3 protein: CASSVGGRGGTSTDTQYF. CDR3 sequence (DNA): TGTGCCAGCAGCGTAGGAGGGCGGGGGGGGACTAGCACAGATACGCAGTATTTT.

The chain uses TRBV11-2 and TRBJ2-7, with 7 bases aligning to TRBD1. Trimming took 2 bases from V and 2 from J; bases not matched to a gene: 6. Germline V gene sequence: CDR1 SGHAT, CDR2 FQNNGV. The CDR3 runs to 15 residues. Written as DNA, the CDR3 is TGTGCCAGCAGCTTACAGGGGGTCGGGCCCTACGAGCAGTACTTC. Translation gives CASSLQGVGPYEQYF.

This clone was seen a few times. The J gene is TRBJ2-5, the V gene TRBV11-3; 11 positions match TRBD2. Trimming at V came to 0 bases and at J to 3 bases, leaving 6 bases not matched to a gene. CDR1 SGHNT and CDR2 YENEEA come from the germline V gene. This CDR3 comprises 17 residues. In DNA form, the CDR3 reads TGTGCCAGCAGCTTAGACGTAGCGGGAGGGCCCGAAGAGACCCAGTACTTC. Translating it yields CASSLDVAGGPEETQYF.

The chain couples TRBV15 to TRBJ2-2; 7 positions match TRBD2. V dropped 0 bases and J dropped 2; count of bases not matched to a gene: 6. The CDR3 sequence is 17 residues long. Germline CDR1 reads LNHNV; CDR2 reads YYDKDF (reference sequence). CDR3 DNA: TGTGCCACCAGCAGAGACAGGACGGGGGGAAACACCGGGGAGCTGTTTTTT. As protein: CATSRDRTGGNTGELFF.

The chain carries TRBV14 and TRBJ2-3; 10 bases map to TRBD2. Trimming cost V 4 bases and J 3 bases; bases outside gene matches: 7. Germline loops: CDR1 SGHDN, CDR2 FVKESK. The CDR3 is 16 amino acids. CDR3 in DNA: TGTGCCAGCAGCCCCTGGACTAGCGGATTTACAGATACGCAGTATTTT. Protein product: CASSPWTSGFTDTQYF. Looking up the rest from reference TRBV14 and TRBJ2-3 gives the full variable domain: EAGVTQFPSHSVIEKGQTVTLRCDPISGHDNLYWYRRVMGKEIKFLLHFVKESKQDESGMPNNRFLAERTGGTYSTLKVQPAELEDSGVYFCASSPWTSGFTDTQYFGPGTRLTVL.

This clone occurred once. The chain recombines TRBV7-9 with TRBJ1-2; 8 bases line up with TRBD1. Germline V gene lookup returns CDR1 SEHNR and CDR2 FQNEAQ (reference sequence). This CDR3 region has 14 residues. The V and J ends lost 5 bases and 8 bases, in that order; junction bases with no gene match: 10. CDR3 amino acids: CASSRTGPEWGYTF. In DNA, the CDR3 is TGTGCCAGCAGCCGGACAGGGCCAGAATGGGGCTACACCTTC. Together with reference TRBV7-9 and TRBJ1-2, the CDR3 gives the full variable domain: DTGVSQNPRHKITKRGQNVTFRCDPISEHNRLYWYRQTLGQGPEFLTYFQNEAQLEKSRLLSDRFSAERPKGSFSTLEIQRTEQGDSAMYLCASSRTGPEWGYTFGSGTRLTVV.

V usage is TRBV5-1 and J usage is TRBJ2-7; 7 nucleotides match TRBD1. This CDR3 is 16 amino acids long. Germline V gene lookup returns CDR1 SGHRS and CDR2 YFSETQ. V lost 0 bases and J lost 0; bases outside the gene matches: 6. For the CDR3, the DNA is TGCGCCAGCAGCTTGGCTGTGACAGGGCACTCCTACGAGCAGTACTTC. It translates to CASSLAVTGHSYEQYF.

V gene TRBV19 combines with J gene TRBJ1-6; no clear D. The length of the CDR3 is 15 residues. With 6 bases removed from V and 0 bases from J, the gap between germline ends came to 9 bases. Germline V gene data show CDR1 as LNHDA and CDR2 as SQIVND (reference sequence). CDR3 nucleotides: TGTGCCAGTAGACTACTCAGCTCCTATAATTCACCCCTCCACTTT. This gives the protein CASRLLSSYNSPLHF.

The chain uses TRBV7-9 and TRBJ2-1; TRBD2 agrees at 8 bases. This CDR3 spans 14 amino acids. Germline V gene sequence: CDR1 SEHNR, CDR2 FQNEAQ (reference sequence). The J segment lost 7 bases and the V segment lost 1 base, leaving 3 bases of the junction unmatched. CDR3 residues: CASSLEGLVNEQFF. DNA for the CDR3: TGTGCCAGCAGCTTAGAGGGACTAGTGAATGAGCAGTTCTTC. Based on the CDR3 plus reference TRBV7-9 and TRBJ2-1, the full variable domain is DTGVSQNPRHKITKRGQNVTFRCDPISEHNRLYWYRQTLGQGPEFLTYFQNEAQLEKSRLLSDRFSAERPKGSFSTLEIQRTEQGDSAMYLCASSLEGLVNEQFFGPGTRLTVL.

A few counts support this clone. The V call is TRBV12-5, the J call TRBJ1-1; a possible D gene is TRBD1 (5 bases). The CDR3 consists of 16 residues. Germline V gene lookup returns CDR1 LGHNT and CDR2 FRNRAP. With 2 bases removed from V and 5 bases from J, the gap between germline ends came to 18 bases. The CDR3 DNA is TGTGCTAGTGGTTTGTGGCCAGGGTCAGGTGGAACTGAAGCTTTCTTT. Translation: CASGLWPGSGGTEAFF. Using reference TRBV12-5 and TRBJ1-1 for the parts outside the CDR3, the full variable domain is DARVTQTPRHKVTEMGQEVTMRCQPILGHNTVFWYRQTMMQGLELLAYFRNRAPLDDSGMPKDRFSAEMPDATLATLKIQPSEPRDSAVYFCASGLWPGSGGTEAFFGQGTRLTVV.

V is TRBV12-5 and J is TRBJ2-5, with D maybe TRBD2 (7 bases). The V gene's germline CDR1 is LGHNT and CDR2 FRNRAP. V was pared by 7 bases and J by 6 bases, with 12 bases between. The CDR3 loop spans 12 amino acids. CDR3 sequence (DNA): TGTGCTAGTGCCGAGGGGGGGAAGACCCAGTACTTC. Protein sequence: CASAEGGKTQYF. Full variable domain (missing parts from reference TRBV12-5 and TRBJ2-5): DARVTQTPRHKVTEMGQEVTMRCQPILGHNTVFWYRQTMMQGLELLAYFRNRAPLDDSGMPKDRFSAEMPDATLATLKIQPSEPRDSAVYFCASAEGGKTQYFGPGTRLLVL.

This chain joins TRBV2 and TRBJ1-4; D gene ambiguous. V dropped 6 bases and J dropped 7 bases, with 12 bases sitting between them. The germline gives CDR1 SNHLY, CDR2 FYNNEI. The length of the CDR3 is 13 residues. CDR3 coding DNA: TGTGCCAGCAGCAAGGACTTAAGTGAAAAACTGTTTTTT. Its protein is CASSKDLSEKLFF. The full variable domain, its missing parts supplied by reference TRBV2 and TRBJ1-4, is EPEVTQTPSHQVTQMGQEVILRCVPISNHLYFYWYRQILGQKVEFLVSFYNNEISEKSEIFDDQFSVERPDGSNFTLKIRSTKLEDSAMYFCASSKDLSEKLFFGSGTQLSVL.

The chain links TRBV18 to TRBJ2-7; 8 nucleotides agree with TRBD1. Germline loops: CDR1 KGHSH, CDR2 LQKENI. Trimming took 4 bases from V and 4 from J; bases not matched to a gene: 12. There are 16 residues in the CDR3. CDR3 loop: CASSLIGTGWGYEQYF. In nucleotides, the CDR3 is TGTGCCAGCTCACTGATAGGGACAGGATGGGGTTACGAGCAGTACTTC. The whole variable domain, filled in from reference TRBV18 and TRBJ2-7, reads NAGVMQNPRHLVRRRGQEARLRCSPMKGHSHVYWYRQLPEEGLKFMVYLQKENIIDESGMPKERFSAEFPKEGPSILRIQQVVRGDSAAYFCASSLIGTGWGYEQYFGPGTRLTVT.

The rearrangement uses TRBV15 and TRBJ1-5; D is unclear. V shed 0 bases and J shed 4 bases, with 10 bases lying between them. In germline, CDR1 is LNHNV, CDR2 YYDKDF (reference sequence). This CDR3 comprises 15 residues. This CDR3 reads CATSRDPLGNQPQHF. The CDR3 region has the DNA TGTGCCACCAGCAGAGATCCGCTCGGTAATCAGCCCCAGCATTTT.

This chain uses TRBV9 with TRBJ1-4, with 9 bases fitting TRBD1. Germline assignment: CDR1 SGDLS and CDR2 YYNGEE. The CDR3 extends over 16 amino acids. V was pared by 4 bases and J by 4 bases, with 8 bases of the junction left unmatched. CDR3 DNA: TGTGCCAGCAGCCCCATGGGACAGGGTCATAATGAAAAACTGTTTTTT. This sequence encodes CASSPMGQGHNEKLFF.

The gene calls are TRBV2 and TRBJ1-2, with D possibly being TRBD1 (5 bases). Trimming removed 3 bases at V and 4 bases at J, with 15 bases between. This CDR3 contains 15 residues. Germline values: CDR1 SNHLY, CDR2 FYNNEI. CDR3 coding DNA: TGTGCCAGCAGTGAGGGTAGACAGATTATCTATGGCTACACCTTC. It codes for CASSEGRQIIYGYTF. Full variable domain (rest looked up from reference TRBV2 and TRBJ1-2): EPEVTQTPSHQVTQMGQEVILRCVPISNHLYFYWYRQILGQKVEFLVSFYNNEISEKSEIFDDQFSVERPDGSNFTLKIRSTKLEDSAMYFCASSEGRQIIYGYTFGSGTRLTVV.

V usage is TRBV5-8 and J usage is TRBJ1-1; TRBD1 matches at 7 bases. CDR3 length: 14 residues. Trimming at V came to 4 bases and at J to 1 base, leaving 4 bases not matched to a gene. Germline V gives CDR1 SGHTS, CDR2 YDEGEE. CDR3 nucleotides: TGTGCCAGCAGCGCAGGGGGACCGAACACTGAAGCTTTCTTT. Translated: CASSAGGPNTEAFF.

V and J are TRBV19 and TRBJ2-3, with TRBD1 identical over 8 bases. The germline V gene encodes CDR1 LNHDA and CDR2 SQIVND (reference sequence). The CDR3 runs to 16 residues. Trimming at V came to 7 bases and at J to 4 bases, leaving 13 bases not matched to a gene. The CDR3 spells CASTAPGQGAPDTQYF. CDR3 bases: TGTGCCAGTACCGCCCCCGGACAGGGTGCGCCAGATACGCAGTATTTT.

Here the CDR3 DNA reads TGTGCCAGCAGCTTTGGGGACTTGAACACTGAAGCTTTCTTT. It codes for CASSFGDLNTEAFF. This chain uses TRBV7-9 with TRBJ1-1; tentatively, D is TRBD1 (5 bases). This CDR3 spans 14 amino acids. The V gene lost 3 bases and the J gene lost 0 bases, with 8 bases spanning the gap. Germline CDR1 is SEHNR and CDR2 is FQNEAQ (reference sequence).

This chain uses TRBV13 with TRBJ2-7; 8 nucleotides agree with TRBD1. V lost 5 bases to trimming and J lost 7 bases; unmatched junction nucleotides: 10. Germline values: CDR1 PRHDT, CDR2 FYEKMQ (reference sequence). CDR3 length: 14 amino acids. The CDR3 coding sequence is TGTGCCAGCAGCCCCGGGACAGGCTTAGTAGAGCAGTACTTC. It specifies CASSPGTGLVEQYF. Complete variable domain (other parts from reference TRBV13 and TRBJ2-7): AAGVIQSPRHLIKEKRETATLKCYPIPRHDTVYWYQQGPGQDPQFLISFYEKMQSDKGSIPDRFSAQQFSDYHSELNMSSLELGDSALYFCASSPGTGLVEQYFGPGTRLTVT.

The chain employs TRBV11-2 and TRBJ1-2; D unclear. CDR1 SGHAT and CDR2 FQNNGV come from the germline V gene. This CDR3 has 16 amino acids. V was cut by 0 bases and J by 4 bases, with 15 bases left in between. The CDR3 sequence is CASSLEVGDLSYGYTF. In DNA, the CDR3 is TGTGCCAGCAGCTTAGAAGTCGGGGATCTCAGCTATGGCTACACCTTC.